This T cell receptor (beta chain) came from a study of T cell responses to AZD1222 COVID-19 vaccine. Findings and caveats of the study: Along spike, vaccine-associated CD4 TCRs were found throughout, with dominance at 160-218 and 743-854.

Generated by immunoSEQ multiplex PCR, the TCRdb table keeps only in-frame clones and is missing some. The sample records roughly 92,000 clones, 85% to 90% being singletons. The CDR3 length is 16 residues. Per the germline V gene, CDR1 is MNHNY and CDR2 is SVGAGI (reference sequence). Trimming cost V 4 bases and J 5 bases; bases outside gene matches: 6. In the case of this clone: Its antigen is as yet unknown.

This material consisted of peripheral blood, taken 28 days after the second AZD1222 dose. The source of this sequence is an adult who received the AZD1222 COVID-19 vaccine. This sequence joins TRBV6-6 and TRBJ2-1, with 12 bases lining up with TRBD1. CDR3 sequence reads: CASSLTGTGGHNEQFF. The CDR3 region has the DNA TGTGCCAGCAGTTTAACCGGGACAGGGGGCCACAATGAGCAGTTCTTC.